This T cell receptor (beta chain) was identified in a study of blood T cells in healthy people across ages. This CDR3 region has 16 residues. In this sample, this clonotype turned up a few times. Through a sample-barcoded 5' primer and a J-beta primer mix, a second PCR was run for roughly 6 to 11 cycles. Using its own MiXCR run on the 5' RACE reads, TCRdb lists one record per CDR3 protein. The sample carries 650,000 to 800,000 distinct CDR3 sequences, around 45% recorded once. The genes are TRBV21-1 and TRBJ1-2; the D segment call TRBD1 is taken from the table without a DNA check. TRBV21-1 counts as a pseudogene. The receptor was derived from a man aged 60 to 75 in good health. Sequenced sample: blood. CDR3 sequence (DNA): TGTGCCAGCAGCAATTCGGGCAGGGGGCTTTACTATGGCTACACCTTC. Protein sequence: CASSNSGRGLYYGYTF.